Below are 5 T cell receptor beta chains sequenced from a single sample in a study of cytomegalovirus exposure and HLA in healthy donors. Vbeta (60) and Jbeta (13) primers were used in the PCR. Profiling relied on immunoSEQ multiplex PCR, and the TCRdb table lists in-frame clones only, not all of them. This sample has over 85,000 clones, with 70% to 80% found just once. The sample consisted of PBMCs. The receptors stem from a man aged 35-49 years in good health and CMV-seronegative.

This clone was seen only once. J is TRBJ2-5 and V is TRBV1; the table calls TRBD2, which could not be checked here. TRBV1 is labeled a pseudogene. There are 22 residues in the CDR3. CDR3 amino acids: CTSSQDQFNGLAETSNQETQYF. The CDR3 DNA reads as TGCACCAGCAGCCAAGATCAGTTTAACGGACTAGCGGAGACGTCAAACCAAGAGACCCAGTACTTC.

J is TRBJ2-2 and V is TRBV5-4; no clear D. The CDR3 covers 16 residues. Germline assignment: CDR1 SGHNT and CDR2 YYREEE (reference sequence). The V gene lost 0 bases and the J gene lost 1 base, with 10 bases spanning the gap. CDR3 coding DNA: TGTGCCAGCAGCTTGGAGTCCGCGGTGAACACCGGGGAGCTGTTTTTT. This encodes CASSLESAVNTGELFF.

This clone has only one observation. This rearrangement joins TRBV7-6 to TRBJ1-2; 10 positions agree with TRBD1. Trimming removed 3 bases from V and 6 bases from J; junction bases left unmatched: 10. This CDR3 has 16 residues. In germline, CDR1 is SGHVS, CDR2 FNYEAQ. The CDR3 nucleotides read TGTGCCAGCAGCTTCCCCCTGACAGGGGGCGAAAATGGCTACACCTTC. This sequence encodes CASSFPLTGGENGYTF.

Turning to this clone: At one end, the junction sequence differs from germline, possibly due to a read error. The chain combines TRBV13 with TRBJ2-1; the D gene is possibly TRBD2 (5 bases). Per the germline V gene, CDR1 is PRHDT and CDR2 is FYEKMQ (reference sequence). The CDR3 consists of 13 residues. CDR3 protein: CASSPDSFNEQFF. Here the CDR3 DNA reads TGTGCCAGCAGCCCGGACTCCTTCAATGAGCAGTTCTTC.

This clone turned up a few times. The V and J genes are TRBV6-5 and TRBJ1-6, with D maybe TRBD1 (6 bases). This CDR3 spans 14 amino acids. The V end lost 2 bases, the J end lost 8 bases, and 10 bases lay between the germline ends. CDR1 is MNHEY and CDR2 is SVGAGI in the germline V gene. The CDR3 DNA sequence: TGTGCCAGCAGTTACGGGACAAGAGATTCACCCCTCCACTTT. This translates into CASSYGTRDSPLHF.